Below, 14 T cell receptor beta chains from the same sample are listed, as sequenced in a study of tumor and adjacent non-tumor tissue in lung cancer. The template was RNA from unsorted bulk tissue. Three rounds of nested PCR, following a modified ARM-PCR protocol, produced the TCRbeta library. TCRdb recomputed calls from the multiplex PCR reads with MiXCR, one row per CDR3 protein. The sample yields 76,000 or so distinct CDR3 sequences, roughly 70% seen once. The sequencing input was lung tumor tissue. Every receptor here comes from a woman aged 70-85 years with non-small cell lung cancer.

Only a few counts were recorded for this clonotype. The gene calls are TRBV25-1 and TRBJ1-1, with D unresolved. CDR1 and CDR2 (germline): MGHDK, SYGVNS. V was trimmed by 1 base and J by 7 bases, leaving 10 bases between them. This CDR3 contains 13 residues. The CDR3 nucleotides read TGTGCCAGCAGTGAATTTGGGGTTGATGAAGCTTTCTTT. Residues: CASSEFGVDEAFF. The full variable domain, its missing parts supplied by reference TRBV25-1 and TRBJ1-1, is EADIYQTPRYLVIGTGKKITLECSQTMGHDKMYWYQQDPGMELHLIHYSYGVNSTEKGDLSSESTVSRIRTEHFPLTLESARPSHTSQYLCASSEFGVDEAFFGQGTRLTVV.

With regard to this clonotype: A clone one base away is much larger, so this may be a read error. CDR3 sequence: CASSSSGRGTHEQYF. The CDR3 region has the DNA TGTGCCAGCAGCTCTAGCGGGAGGGGAACCCACGAGCAGTACTTC. The J gene is TRBJ2-7, the V gene TRBV12-3 or TRBV12-4; 12 positions match TRBD2. The CDR3 is 15 residues long. The trim removed 6 bases at V and 5 bases at J, leaving 8 bases unmatched.

As regards this clonotype: A read error may account for a junction end that differs from germline. The CDR3 DNA reads as TGTGCCAGCAGTTATCCTATTGCATCTAGCGTGAACACAGATACCCAGTATTTT. It is translated as CASSYPIASSVNTDTQYF. This rearrangement joins TRBV28 to TRBJ2-3; D may be TRBD2 (6 bases). The germline V gene encodes CDR1 MDHEN and CDR2 SYDVKM. The CDR3 extends over 18 amino acids.

As concerns this clonotype: Germline is not matched at one junction end, which may reflect a read error. The chain uses TRBV12-3 or TRBV12-4 and TRBJ1-4, with a tentative D call TRBD1 (5 bases). This CDR3 spans 15 amino acids. CDR3 residues: CACSSEGQDNEKLFF. The CDR3 DNA reads as TGTGCCTGCAGTTCGGAGGGGCAGGATAATGAAAAACTGTTTTTT.

This clonotype was seen repeatedly, ten times or more. The chain carries TRBV6-5 and TRBJ2-1; 12 nucleotides match TRBD2. J gave up 7 bases and V 1 base, and 5 bases lay outside the gene matches. This CDR3 contains 16 residues. From germline, CDR1 is MNHEY and CDR2 SVGAGI. CDR3 sequence reads: CASSYLDGLAGNEQFF. The CDR3 bases are TGTGCCAGCAGTTACTTGGATGGACTAGCGGGGAATGAGCAGTTCTTC.

The CDR3 reads CASSVSTSGETQYF. The CDR3 nucleotides are TGCGCCAGCAGTGTGTCCACTAGCGGGGAGACCCAGTACTTC. The rearrangement links TRBV10-1 to TRBJ2-5, with TRBD2 matching over 9 bases. This CDR3 contains 14 residues. Per the germline V gene, CDR1 is WNHNN and CDR2 is SYGVQD (reference sequence). V lost 4 bases to trimming and J lost 5 bases; unmatched junction nucleotides: 5.

As to this clonotype: With a much larger clone just one base away, this may be a read error. The chain is built from TRBV24-1 and TRBJ2-5; TRBD2 is a possible D gene (6 bases). The germline V gene has CDR1 KGHDR and CDR2 SFDVKD. There are 15 residues in the CDR3. In DNA, the CDR3 is TGTGCCACCAGTGACCCCGGACTATTGGGAGAGATCCAGTACTTC. It is translated as CATSDPGLLGEIQYF.

This clonotype was detected a few times. This chain uses TRBV20-1 with TRBJ1-1; D unclear. The V end was cut by 3 bases, the J end by 1 base, with 6 bases between. Germline V gives CDR1 DFQATT, CDR2 SNEGSKA (reference sequence). The CDR3 totals 12 residues. The CDR3 bases are TGCAGTGCTAGGGCCACGAACACTGAAGCTTTCTTT. Translation: CSARATNTEAFF.

As for this clonotype: One junction end does not reproduce the germline sequence, and a read error may be involved. The V call is TRBV28, the J call TRBJ1-6; D remains unclear. The CDR3 has 14 residues. Germline V gene sequence: CDR1 MDHEN, CDR2 SYDVKM. CDR3 residues: CASSHTEGNSPLHF. Here the CDR3 DNA reads TGTGCCAGCAGCCACACAGAGGGTAATTCACCCCTTCACTTT.

Notes on this clonotype: Without the conserved terminal phenylalanine or tryptophan, this CDR3 likely stems from a read error. The J gene is TRBJ1-2, the V gene TRBV29-1, with 7 bases aligning to TRBD1. The CDR3 extends over 14 amino acids. Germline-derived CDR1 and CDR2 are SQVTM and ANQGSEA. The CDR3 DNA reads TGTAGCGCAAAGCCTACAGGGGACGGCTATGGCTACACCATC. Its translation is CSAKPTGDGYGYTI.

This clonotype occurred a few times. V is TRBV6-2 or TRBV6-3 and J is TRBJ2-2; 8 bases are shared with TRBD2. J lost 14 bases, V lost 2 bases, and 22 bases had no gene match. In germline, CDR1 is MNHEY, CDR2 SVGEGT. This CDR3 contains 18 residues. The CDR3 bases are TGTGCCAGCAGTTACCCCCTGGTGCAGCGGGAGACGGACGGGGGACTGTTTTTT. This codes for CASSYPLVQRETDGGLFF.

As regards this clonotype: This could be a read error, since a much larger clone is one nucleotide away. The chain employs TRBV29-1 and TRBJ2-3, with D possibly TRBD1 on 5 matching bases. Looked up from germline, CDR1 is SQVTM and CDR2 is ANQGSEA. CDR3 length: 12 residues. The CDR3 loop reads CSVRDGTGTQYF. Here the CDR3 DNA reads TGCAGCGTTAGGGATGGCACAGGTACGCAGTATTTT.

Only a few counts were recorded for this clonotype. This clone may be a read error of a much larger clone one base away. The chain uses TRBV6-5 and TRBJ1-2, with a weak D call TRBD1 (6 bases). This CDR3 has 15 amino acids. Germline CDR1 reads MNHEY; CDR2 reads SVGAGI. CDR3 loop: CASSHRTEINYGYAF. The CDR3 bases are TGTGCCAGCAGCCACCGGACAGAAATTAACTATGGCTACGCCTTC.

The chain couples TRBV10-3 to TRBJ2-2; D is undetermined. The CDR3 extends over 12 amino acids. The V gene's germline CDR1 is ENHRY and CDR2 SYGVKD. Trimming removed 2 bases at V and 11 bases at J, with 9 bases between. The CDR3 bases are TGTGCCATCAGTGAGGTAGGCGGTGAGCTGTTTTTT. Its protein product is CAISEVGGELFF.